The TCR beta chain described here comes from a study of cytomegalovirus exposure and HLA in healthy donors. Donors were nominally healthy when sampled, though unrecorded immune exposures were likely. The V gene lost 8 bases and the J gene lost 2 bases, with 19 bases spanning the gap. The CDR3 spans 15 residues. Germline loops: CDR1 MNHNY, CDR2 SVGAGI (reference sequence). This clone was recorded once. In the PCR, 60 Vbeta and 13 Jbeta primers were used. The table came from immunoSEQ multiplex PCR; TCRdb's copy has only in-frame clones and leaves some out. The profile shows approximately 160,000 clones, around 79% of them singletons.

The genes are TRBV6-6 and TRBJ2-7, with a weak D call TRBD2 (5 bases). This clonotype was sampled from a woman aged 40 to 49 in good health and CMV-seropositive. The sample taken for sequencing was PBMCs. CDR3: CASQERKDPTYEQYF. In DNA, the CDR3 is TGTGCCAGCCAGGAGCGGAAAGACCCAACCTACGAGCAGTACTTC.